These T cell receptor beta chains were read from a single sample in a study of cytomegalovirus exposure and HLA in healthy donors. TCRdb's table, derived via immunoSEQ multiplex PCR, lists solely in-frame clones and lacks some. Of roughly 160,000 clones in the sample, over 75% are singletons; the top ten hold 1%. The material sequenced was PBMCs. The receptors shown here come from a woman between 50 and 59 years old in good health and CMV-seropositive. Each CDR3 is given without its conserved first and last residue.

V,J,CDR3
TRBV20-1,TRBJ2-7,SAFLLEQY
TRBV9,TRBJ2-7,ASSVDSGQGAFEQY
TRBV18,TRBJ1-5,ASSPVGRTPNQPQH
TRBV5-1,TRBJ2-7,ASSAGTLPYEQY
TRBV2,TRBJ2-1,ASSEMGQGNEQF
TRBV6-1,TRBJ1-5,ASRKGQSSNQPQH
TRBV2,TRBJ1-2,ASSNSWENYGYT
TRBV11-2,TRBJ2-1,ASSSPVGGYNEQF
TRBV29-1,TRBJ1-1,SVEDFGQGVGNTEAF
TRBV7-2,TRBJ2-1,ASSSQVGTGRLNEQF
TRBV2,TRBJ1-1,ASSENRREAF
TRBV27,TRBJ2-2,ASTTLAATGELF
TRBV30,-,AWSVGQAPTYEQY
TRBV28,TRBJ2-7,ASSFWTGDGEQC
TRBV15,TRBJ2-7,ATSRVDYSYEQY
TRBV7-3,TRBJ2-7,ASSLTGTGGYEQY
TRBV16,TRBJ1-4,ASSRTGAGSGKLF